This T cell receptor beta chain appears in the sequencing data of a study of yellow fever vaccine responses in identical twins. Study outcomes and limitations: Twins reportedly appeared to share part of their vaccine T cell response while keeping part individual.

TCRdb redid the calling of the RT-PCR reads with MiXCR, one entry per CDR3 protein. The sample contains 850 to 1,100 distinct CDR3 sequences, around 80% of which appear only once. On this clonotype itself: Its antigen is not known.

The trim removed 5 bases at V and 4 bases at J, leaving 6 bases unmatched. The CDR3 loop spans 14 amino acids. Germline V gives CDR1 SGHVS, CDR2 FQNEAQ. The sample consisted of T cells from blood (PBMCs), unsorted or a sorted subset (not recorded which), taken before or after yellow fever vaccination (not recorded which). This receptor was taken from a woman aged 18-29 years who received the yellow fever vaccine. The chain links TRBV7-8 to TRBJ2-7; 9 bases line up with TRBD1. CDR3 coding DNA: TGTGCCAGCAGCCCCACCGGGACAGGGTACGAGCAGTACTTC. Protein product: CASSPTGTGYEQYF.